This TCR beta chain was profiled in a study of T cells in localized non-small cell lung cancer. The CDR3 covers 13 residues. The germline V gene has CDR1 SGHRS and CDR2 YFSETQ. V lost 0 bases and J lost 4, with 7 bases in between. Study results and caveats: When the top 100 tumor clones were examined, a median approximately 54 of them also appeared in the adjacent lung, which was paired and uninvolved. Since sequencing was restricted to only one region of the tumor, intratumor heterogeneity remains a possibility.

Using immunoSEQ multiplex PCR, the repertoire was profiled, and TCRdb retains in-frame clones only, with some absent. Among 100,000 to 150,000 clones listed, roughly 90% were seen once. On this clone: As yet, its antigen is unknown.

This sequence joins TRBV5-1 and TRBJ2-5; D might be TRBD1 (5 bases). This clonotype was obtained from a female donor at least 60 years old with stage I lung adenocarcinoma. The material sequenced was peripheral blood, taken before any cancer treatment. The DNA of the CDR3 is TGCGCCAGCAGCTTGGGCAGGGCAGAGACCCAGTACTTC. This gives the protein CASSLGRAETQYF.